A single sample gave rise to the 7 T cell receptor beta chains below, sequenced in a study of vaccination and CD4 T cells after COVID-19. These receptors' antigens are unknown. Treatment meaning: approximately nine-day PBMC culture with coronavirus spike peptide pools or control peptides (ViraFEST assay). Sequencing of cultured CD4+ T cell DNA used the Oncomine TCR Beta short-read assay. TCRdb re-called the PCR reads through MiXCR, storing one row per CDR3 protein. The table includes some 11,000 distinct CDR3 sequences, 44% detected once. Sequencing was carried out using cultured CD4+ T cells from blood. These receptors came from a human donor with COVID-19.

This rearrangement joins TRBV6-4 to TRBJ2-1; 9 bases match TRBD1. V was clipped by 11 bases and J by 4 bases; unmatched bases: 24. Germline assignment: CDR1 MRHNA and CDR2 SNTAGT. The CDR3 is made up of 19 amino acids. In nucleotides, the CDR3 is TGTGCCCGATACCAGCACCGGACAGGGGATCCACCAGGGTACAATGAGCAGTTCTTC. Translated: CARYQHRTGDPPGYNEQFF.

This clonotype has just one count. Mismatch with germline at one junction end may stem from a read error. The gene calls are TRBV7-6 and TRBJ2-5; TRBD2 matches at 13 bases. Per germline, CDR1 SGHVS and CDR2 FNYEAQ. The CDR3 is made up of 15 amino acids. The CDR3 is CASSRLAGGQETQYF. The DNA for the CDR3 is TGTGCTAGCAGCCGACTAGCGGGGGGACAAGAGACCCAGTACTTC.

The chain employs TRBV12-5 and TRBJ2-6; D not resolved. The germline V gene has CDR1 LGHNT and CDR2 FRNRAP. Trimming shortened V by 0 bases and J by 0 bases, and 9 bases separated the two germline ends. This CDR3 spans 17 amino acids. The CDR3 reads CASGLVPPSSGANVLTF. CDR3 DNA sequence: TGTGCTAGTGGTTTGGTGCCCCCAAGCTCTGGGGCCAACGTCCTGACTTTC. The full variable domain, rest sourced from reference TRBV12-5 and TRBJ2-6, is DARVTQTPRHKVTEMGQEVTMRCQPILGHNTVFWYRQTMMQGLELLAYFRNRAPLDDSGMPKDRFSAEMPDATLATLKIQPSEPRDSAVYFCASGLVPPSSGANVLTFGAGSRLTVL.

The genes are TRBV24-1 and TRBJ1-5, with D hard to call. The V end was cut by 3 bases, the J end by 2 bases, with 13 bases between. The CDR3 sequence is 16 residues long. CDR1 and CDR2 from the germline V gene are KGHDR and SFDVKD. CDR3 sequence reads: CATSDPGWRGNQPQHF. The CDR3 bases are TGTGCCACCAGTGATCCAGGCTGGAGGGGCAATCAGCCCCAGCATTTT.

This clonotype was observed a handful of times. This chain joins TRBV20-1 and TRBJ1-2; 7 nucleotides align to TRBD1. The CDR3 contains 15 residues. Trimming at V came to 0 bases and at J to 4 bases, leaving 8 bases not matched to a gene. The germline gives CDR1 DFQATT, CDR2 SNEGSKA (reference sequence). CDR3 in amino acids: CSARDRQGGPYGYTF. For the CDR3, the DNA is TGCAGTGCTAGAGATAGGCAGGGGGGGCCCTATGGCTACACCTTC.

V gene TRBV12-3 or TRBV12-4 combines with J gene TRBJ1-2; 7 nucleotides line up with TRBD1. With 6 bases clipped from V and 2 bases from J, the junction kept 6 bases outside the gene matches. CDR3 length: 14 residues. The CDR3 DNA sequence: TGTGCCAGCAGACTACAGGGGCCAAACTATGGCTACACCTTC. This sequence encodes CASRLQGPNYGYTF.

This clonotype was seen more than once but under ten times. This rearrangement joins TRBV5-4 to TRBJ1-2; 10 nucleotides match TRBD1. The length of the CDR3 is 16 residues. Per germline, CDR1 SGHNT and CDR2 YYREEE (reference sequence). Trimming at V came to 0 bases and at J to 11 bases, leaving 13 bases not matched to a gene. CDR3 sequence reads: CASSLEQSRQGAIYTF. The CDR3 bases are TGTGCCAGCAGCTTGGAACAATCGCGACAGGGGGCAATATACACCTTC. The full variable domain, with the rest looked up from reference TRBV5-4 and TRBJ1-2, is ETGVTQSPTHLIKTRGQQVTLRCSSQSGHNTVSWYQQALGQGPQFIFQYYREEENGRGNFPPRFSGLQFPNYSSELNVNALELDDSALYLCASSLEQSRQGAIYTFGSGTRLTVV.